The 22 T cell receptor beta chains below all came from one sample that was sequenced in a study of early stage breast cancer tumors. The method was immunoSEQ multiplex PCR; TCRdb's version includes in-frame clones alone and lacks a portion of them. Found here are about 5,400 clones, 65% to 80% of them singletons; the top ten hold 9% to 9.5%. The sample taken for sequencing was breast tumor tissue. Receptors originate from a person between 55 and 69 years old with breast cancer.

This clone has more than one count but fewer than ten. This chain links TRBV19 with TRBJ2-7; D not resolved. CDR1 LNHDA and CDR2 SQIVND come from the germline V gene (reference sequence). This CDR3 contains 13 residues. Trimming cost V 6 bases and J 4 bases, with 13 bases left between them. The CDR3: CASSPAGMYEQYF. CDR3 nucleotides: TGTGCCAGTAGCCCCGCCGGAATGTACGAGCAGTACTTC. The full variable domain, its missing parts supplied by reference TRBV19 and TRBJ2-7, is DGGITQSPKYLFRKEGQNVTLSCEQNLNHDAMYWYRQDPGQGLRLIYYSQIVNDFQKGDIAEGYSVSREKKESFPLTVTSAQKNPTAFYLCASSPAGMYEQYFGPGTRLTVT.

CDR3 protein: CASSVAGGLEETQYF. The DNA of the CDR3 is TGTGCCAGCAGCGTTGCAGGGGGCCTTGAGGAGACCCAGTACTTC. The chain joins TRBV9 to TRBJ2-5, with 8 nucleotides matching TRBD1. CDR1 and CDR2 (germline): SGDLS, YYNGEE. V was pared by 2 bases and J by 5 bases, with 8 bases of the junction left unmatched. The CDR3 spans 15 residues.

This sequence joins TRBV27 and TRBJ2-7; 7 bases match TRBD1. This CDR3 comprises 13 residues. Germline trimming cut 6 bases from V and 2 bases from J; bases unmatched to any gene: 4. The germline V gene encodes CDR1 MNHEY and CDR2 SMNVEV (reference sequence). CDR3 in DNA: TGTGCCAGCAGCGATACAGGGGCCTACGAGCAGTACTTC. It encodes CASSDTGAYEQYF.

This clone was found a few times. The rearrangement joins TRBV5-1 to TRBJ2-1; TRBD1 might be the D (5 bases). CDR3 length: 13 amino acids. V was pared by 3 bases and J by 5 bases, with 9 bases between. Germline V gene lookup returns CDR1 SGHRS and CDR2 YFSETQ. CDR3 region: CASSSRVNNEQFF. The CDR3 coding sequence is TGCGCCAGCAGCTCCAGGGTAAACAATGAGCAGTTCTTC.

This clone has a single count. The CDR3 protein is CASSQTDVYGYTF. The CDR3 DNA is TGTGCCAGCAGTCAGACGGATGTCTATGGCTACACCTTC. J is TRBJ1-2 and V is TRBV6-5; D not certain. CDR1 MNHEY and CDR2 SVGAGI come from the germline V gene. The CDR3 extends over 13 amino acids. V was cut by 5 bases and J by 4 bases, with 11 bases left in between.

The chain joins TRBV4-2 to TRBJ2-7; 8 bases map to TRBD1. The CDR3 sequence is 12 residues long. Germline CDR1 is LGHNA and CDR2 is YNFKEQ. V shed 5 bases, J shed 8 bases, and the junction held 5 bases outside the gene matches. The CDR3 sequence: CASSLGTGQQYF. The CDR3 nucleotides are TGTGCCAGCAGCTTGGGGACAGGCCAGCAGTACTTC.

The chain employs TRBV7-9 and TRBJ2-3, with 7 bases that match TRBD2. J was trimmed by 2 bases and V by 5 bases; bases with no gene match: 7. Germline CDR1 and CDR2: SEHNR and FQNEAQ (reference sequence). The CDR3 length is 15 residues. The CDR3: CASSITGLPTDTQYF. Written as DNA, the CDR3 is TGTGCCAGCAGCATAACGGGACTACCCACAGATACGCAGTATTTT.

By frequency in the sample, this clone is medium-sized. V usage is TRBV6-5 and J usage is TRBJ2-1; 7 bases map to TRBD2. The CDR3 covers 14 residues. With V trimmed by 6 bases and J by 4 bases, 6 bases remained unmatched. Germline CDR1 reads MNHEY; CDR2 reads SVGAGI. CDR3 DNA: TGTGCCAGCAGGGAGCGGGGCGGTTACAATGAGCAGTTCTTC. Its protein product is CASRERGGYNEQFF.

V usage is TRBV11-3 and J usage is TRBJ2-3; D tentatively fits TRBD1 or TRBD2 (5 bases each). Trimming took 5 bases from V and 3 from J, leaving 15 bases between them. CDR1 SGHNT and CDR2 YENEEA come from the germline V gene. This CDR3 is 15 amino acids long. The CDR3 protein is CASSPSGRMTDTQYF. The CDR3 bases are TGTGCCAGCAGCCCCTCGGGACGGATGACAGATACGCAGTATTTT.

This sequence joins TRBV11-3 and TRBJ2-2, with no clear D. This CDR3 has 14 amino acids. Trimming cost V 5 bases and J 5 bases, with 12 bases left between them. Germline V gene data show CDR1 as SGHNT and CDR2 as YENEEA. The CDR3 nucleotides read TGTGCCAGCAGCCAAGATAGACATACCGGGGAGCTGTTTTTT. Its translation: CASSQDRHTGELFF.

Here the CDR3 reads CASSLRQGALGGYTF. CDR3 nucleotide sequence: TGTGCCAGCAGCCTCCGGCAGGGGGCGCTGGGGGGCTACACCTTC. The chain couples TRBV27 to TRBJ1-2; TRBD1 aligns across 8 bases. The germline V gene encodes CDR1 MNHEY and CDR2 SMNVEV (reference sequence). V shed 6 bases and J 8 bases; nucleotides not matched to a gene: 14. The CDR3 sequence is 15 residues long.

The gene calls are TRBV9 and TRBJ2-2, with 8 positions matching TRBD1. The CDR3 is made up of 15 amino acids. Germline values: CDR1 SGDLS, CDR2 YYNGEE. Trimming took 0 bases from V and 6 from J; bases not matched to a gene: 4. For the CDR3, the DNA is TGTGCCAGCAGCGTAGGGGCAGGGGGCGCCGGGGAGCTGTTTTTT. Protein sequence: CASSVGAGGAGELFF.

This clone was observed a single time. CDR3 coding DNA: TGTGCCATCAGTGTGGGACAGGGGAACTATGGCTACACCTTC. It translates to CAISVGQGNYGYTF. The J gene is TRBJ1-2, the V gene TRBV10-3; 10 bases line up with TRBD1. Germline-derived CDR1 and CDR2 are ENHRY and SYGVKD. The ends lost 4 bases at V and 2 bases at J; junction bases unmatched: 1. The CDR3 is 14 residues long.

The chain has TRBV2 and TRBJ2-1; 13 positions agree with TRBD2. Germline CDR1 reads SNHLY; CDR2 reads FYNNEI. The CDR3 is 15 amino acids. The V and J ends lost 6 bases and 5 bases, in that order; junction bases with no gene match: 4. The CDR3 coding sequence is TGTGCCAGCAGGGTACTAGCGGGAGGGAACAATGAGCAGTTCTTC. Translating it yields CASRVLAGGNNEQFF.

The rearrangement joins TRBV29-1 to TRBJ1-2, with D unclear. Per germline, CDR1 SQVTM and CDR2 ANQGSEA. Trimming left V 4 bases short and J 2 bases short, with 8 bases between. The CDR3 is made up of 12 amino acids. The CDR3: CSVVSSNYGYTF. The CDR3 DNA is TGCAGCGTTGTCAGCAGCAACTATGGCTACACCTTC.

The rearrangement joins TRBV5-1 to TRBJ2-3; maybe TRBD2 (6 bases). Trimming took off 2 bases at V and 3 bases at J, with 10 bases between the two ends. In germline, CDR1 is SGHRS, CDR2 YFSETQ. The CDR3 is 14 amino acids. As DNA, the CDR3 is TGCGCCAGCAGCTTCGTTGGGGGGACAGATACGCAGTATTTT. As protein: CASSFVGGTDTQYF.

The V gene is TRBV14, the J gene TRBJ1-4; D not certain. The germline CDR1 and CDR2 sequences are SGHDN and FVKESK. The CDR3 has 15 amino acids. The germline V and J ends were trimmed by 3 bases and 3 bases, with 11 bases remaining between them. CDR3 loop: CASSQSWFPNEKLFF. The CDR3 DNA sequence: TGTGCCAGCAGCCAGAGTTGGTTCCCTAATGAAAAACTGTTTTTT.

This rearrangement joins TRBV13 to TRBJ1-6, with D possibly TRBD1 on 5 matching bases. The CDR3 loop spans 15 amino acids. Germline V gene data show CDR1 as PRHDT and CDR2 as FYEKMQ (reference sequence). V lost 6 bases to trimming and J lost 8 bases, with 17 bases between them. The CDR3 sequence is CASRVRGGFDSPLHF. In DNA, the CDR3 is TGTGCCAGCAGGGTCCGTGGGGGATTTGATTCACCCCTCCACTTT.

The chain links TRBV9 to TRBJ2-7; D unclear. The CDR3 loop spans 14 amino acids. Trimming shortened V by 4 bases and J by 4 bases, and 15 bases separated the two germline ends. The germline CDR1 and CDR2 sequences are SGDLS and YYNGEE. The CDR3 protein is CASSSPPREYEQYF. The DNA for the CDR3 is TGTGCCAGCAGCTCCCCCCCTAGAGAATACGAGCAGTACTTC.

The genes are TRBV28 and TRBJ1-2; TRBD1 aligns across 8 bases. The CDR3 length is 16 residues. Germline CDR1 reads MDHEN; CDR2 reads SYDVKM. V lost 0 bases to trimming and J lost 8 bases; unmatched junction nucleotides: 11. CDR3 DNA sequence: TGTGCCAGCAGTTTATGGACAACCGACAGGGGAGAGGGCTACACCTTC. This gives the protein CASSLWTTDRGEGYTF.

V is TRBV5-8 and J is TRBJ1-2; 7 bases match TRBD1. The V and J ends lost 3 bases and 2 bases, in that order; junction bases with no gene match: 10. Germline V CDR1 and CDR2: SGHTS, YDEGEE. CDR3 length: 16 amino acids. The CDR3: CASSWRGQTRNYGYTF. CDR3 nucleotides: TGTGCCAGCAGCTGGAGGGGACAGACGAGAAACTATGGCTACACCTTC. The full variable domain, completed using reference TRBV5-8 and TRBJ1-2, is EAGVTQSPTHLIKTRGQQATLRCSPISGHTSVYWYQQALGLGLQFLLWYDEGEERNRGNFPPRFSGRQFPNYSSELNVNALELEDSALYLCASSWRGQTRNYGYTFGSGTRLTVV.

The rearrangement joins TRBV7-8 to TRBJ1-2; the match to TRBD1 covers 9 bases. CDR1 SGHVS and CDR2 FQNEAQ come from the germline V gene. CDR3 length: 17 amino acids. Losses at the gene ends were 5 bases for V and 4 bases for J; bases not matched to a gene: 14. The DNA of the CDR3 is TGTGCCAGCAGCCCCAACGAACTCGGACAGGGGTCCTATGGCTACACCTTC. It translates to CASSPNELGQGSYGYTF.